This T cell receptor beta chain was retrieved from a study of blood T cell repertoires in COVID-19. V was clipped by 4 bases and J by 3 bases; unmatched bases: 7. Germline CDR1 is MNHEY and CDR2 is SMNVEV (reference sequence). The CDR3 totals 15 residues. Per the original methods: Estimation of nucleated cell counts was performed using reference gene primer amplification. Using immunoSEQ multiplex PCR, the repertoire was profiled, and TCRdb retains in-frame clones only, with some absent. The DNA gave D and trimming, while V, J and clone size come from that table. The data contain some 120,000 clones, around 89% of them singletons.

The clonotype was recovered from a man in his fifties or sixties with acute or convalescent COVID-19. What was sequenced was peripheral blood. This chain uses TRBV27 with TRBJ2-7, with TRBD1 matching 9 bases. The chain's CDR3 is CASSSYGQGSYEQYF. CDR3 in DNA: TGTGCCAGCAGTTCCTACGGACAGGGGAGCTACGAGCAGTACTTC.